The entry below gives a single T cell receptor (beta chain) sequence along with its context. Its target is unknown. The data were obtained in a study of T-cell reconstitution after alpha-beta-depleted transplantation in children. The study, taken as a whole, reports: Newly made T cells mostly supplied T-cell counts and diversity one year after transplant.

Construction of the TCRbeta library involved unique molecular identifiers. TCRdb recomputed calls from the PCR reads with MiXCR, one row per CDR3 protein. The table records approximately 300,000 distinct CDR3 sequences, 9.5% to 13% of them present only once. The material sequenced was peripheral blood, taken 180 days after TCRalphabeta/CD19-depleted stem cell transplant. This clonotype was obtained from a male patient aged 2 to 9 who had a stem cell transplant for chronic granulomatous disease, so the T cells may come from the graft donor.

The CDR3, as DNA: TGTGCCTGGAGTGTAGGCGAGACCTACGAGCAGTACTTC. Its protein is CAWSVGETYEQYF. The chain couples TRBV30 to TRBJ2-7; no clear D. V shed 0 bases and J shed 2 bases, with 8 bases lying between them. The CDR3 has 13 residues. Germline V gene data show CDR1 as GTSNPN and CDR2 as SVGIG (reference sequence).